This T cell receptor (beta chain) was found in a study of response to subunit inactivated influenza vaccine (dated by TCRdb to between 2017 and 2018). Turning to the overall study: Deep quantitative profiling of the T cell receptor repertoire was used in the study to follow responses to a trivalent subunit inactivated influenza vaccine.

On this clonotype: There is no known antigen for this receptor. The input lacks base qualities; no much larger clone sits a single base away.

Library preparation was by RT-PCR. The listed sequencing device is Illumina HiSeq 2500. The public reads were run again by TCRdb, first through fastp at Q25 and then through MiXCR, and only productive beta chains were kept. Records with the same CDR3 protein are collapsed into one entry carrying the most frequent genes and DNA. Recorded for this sample are roughly 570,000 distinct CDR3 sequences; roughly 13% of them occurred a single time. The ten top clones hold around 13% of the sample. General study outcomes and caveats: The authors suggested that each seasonal influenza vaccination may recruit only a limited number of new T cells.

V lost 3 bases and J lost 7 bases; the stretch between them is 23 bases long. The germline V gene (reference sequence) supplies CDR1 SGHKS and CDR2 YYEKEE. Reading from cysteine to phenylalanine, the CDR3 counts 17 amino acids. CDR3 DNA is the only sequence kept; it has 51 bases, read in frame from the first base. The time point label here, explained by the study, means: more than 35 days after influenza vaccine administration. This receptor was identified in a man in his fifties who received an inactivated influenza vaccine. Donor details come from another sample of the same person, matched by shared clones. The starting material was PBMCs from blood, obtained roughly 47 days after vaccination. The chain links TRBV5-5 with TRBJ2-1, with the D gene uncertain. The DNA sequence is TGTGCCAGCAGCTCCCAGGACCCCACAACGCCCCCGAATGAGCAGTTCTTC. Its translation is CASSSQDPTTPPNEQFF.